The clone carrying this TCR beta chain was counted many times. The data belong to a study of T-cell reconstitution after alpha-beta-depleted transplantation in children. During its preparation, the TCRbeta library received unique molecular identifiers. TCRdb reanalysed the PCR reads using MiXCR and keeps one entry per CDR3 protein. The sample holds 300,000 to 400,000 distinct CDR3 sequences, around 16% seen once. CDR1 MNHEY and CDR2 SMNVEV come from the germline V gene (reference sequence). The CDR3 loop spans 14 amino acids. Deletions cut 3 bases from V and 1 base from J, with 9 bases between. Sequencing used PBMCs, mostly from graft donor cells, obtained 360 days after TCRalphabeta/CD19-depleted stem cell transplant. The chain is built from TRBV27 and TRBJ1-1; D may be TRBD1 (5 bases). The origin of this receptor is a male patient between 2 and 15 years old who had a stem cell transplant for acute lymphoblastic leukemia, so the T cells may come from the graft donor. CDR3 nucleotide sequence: TGTGCCAGCAGTTTCTCGGGGCCGAACACTGAAGCTTTCTTT. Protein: CASSFSGPNTEAFF.